This TCR beta chain was profiled in a study of blood T cells in healthy people across ages. Study-wide results and limits: The study found more naive CD4+ cells and higher diversity in long-lived than aged donors. Per-million-T-cell TCR beta diversity fell roughly linearly with age.

A J-beta primer mix and a sample-barcoded 5' primer were used in a second PCR of roughly 7 to 12 cycles. TCRdb re-analysed the 5' RACE reads in MiXCR, keeping a single row per CDR3 protein. Of almost 1 million distinct CDR3 sequences listed, roughly 51% are singletons. CDR3 length equals 16 residues. The germline CDR1 and CDR2 sequences are LNHNV and YYDKDF (reference sequence). The V gene end was trimmed by 3 bases and the J gene end by 3 bases; junction bases not matched to a gene: 7. This clonotype has just a few counts. Antigen unknown. The genes are TRBV15 and TRBJ2-3, with 9 bases lining up with TRBD1. Sequenced input: blood. The receptor was derived from a woman aged 60-70 years in good health. CDR3 sequence (DNA): TGTGCCACCAGCAGCTTGGACAGGGGACCTACAGATACGCAGTATTTT. It encodes CATSSLDRGPTDTQYF.